A selection of T cell receptor beta chains follows, all from one sample in a study of PD-1 blockade in classical Hodgkin lymphoma. Assay: immunoSEQ multiplex PCR; the TCRdb copy retains only in-frame clones and omits some. This repertoire shows about 9,900 clones, around 68% found once; its top ten account for approximately 10%. Specimen: CD8+ T cells from blood, collected before the fourth cycle of nivolumab. Receptor source: a human donor with classical Hodgkin lymphoma. CDR3s leave out the opening cysteine and the closing phenylalanine or tryptophan. Only some rows state a clone size, as once, few, many or a class for expanded clones.

j_call clone_size v_call cdr3_aa
TRBJ2-1 once TRBV18 ASSPRSREREQF
TRBJ1-5 - TRBV10-1 ASSEWGSWNQPQH
TRBJ2-5 - TRBV25-1 ASSELGKETQY
TRBJ2-1 - TRBV28 ASSFILPSPLVYNEQF
TRBJ2-1 - TRBV7-2 ASSRGTLNEQF
TRBJ2-7 - TRBV2 ASSNSGGATEQY
TRBJ2-7 few TRBV7-9 ASRGQGSSLEQY
TRBJ2-7 - TRBV6-5 ASSYSVAGGTYEQY
TRBJ2-7 - TRBV9 ASSVAPTYEQY
TRBJ2-1 - TRBV19 ASTTGYNEQF
TRBJ1-2 - TRBV7-6 ASSLGEERDGYT
TRBJ2-3 - TRBV28 ASSLSRDRRTDTQY
TRBJ2-3 - TRBV11-3 ASREPTGGTDTQY
TRBJ1-5 - TRBV27 ASSLTGTGPQPQH
TRBJ2-3 - TRBV5-6 ASSLVGGVRLDTQY